These 10 T cell receptor beta chains came from one sample sequenced in a study of cytomegalovirus exposure and HLA in healthy donors. PCR amplification relied on 60 Vbeta primers (plus 13 Jbeta primers). Clones were read by immunoSEQ multiplex PCR, and TCRdb kept only the in-frame ones, dropping some. The table has about 130,000 clones, approximately 79% seen once; the top ten hold around 3.7%. Sequencing was carried out using PBMCs. The receptors were sampled from a man aged 25 to 40 in good health and CMV-seronegative.

This rearrangement joins TRBV28 to TRBJ2-3, with a possible D match to TRBD2 (6 bases). Trimming cost V 7 bases and J 0 bases, with 20 bases left between them. The length of the CDR3 is 17 residues. Germline values: CDR1 MDHEN, CDR2 SYDVKM. The chain's CDR3 is CASIPPQRATSTDTQYF. For the CDR3, the DNA is TGTGCCAGCATTCCTCCACAGCGGGCCACTAGCACAGATACGCAGTATTTT.

This chain links TRBV29-1 with TRBJ2-3; possibly TRBD2 for D (6 bases). Trimming cost V 5 bases and J 4 bases, with 13 bases left between them. The CDR3 spans 13 residues. Germline V gene data show CDR1 as SQVTM and CDR2 as ANQGSEA. In DNA form, the CDR3 reads TGCAGCGTTTGGAGGGGAGGCGCAGATACGCAGTATTTT. Translating gives CSVWRGGADTQYF.

This clone was seen only a few times. This chain uses TRBV11-1 with TRBJ1-3, with 7 bases identical to TRBD1. CDR3 length: 17 amino acids. Germline CDR1 is SGHAT and CDR2 is FQDESV (reference sequence). Trimming cost V 2 bases and J 0 bases; bases outside gene matches: 7. The CDR3 sequence is CASSLRHRGNSGNTIYF. CDR3 bases: TGTGCCAGCAGCTTACGTCACAGGGGCAACTCTGGAAACACCATATATTTT.

This clone has just a few counts. The chain recombines TRBV28 with TRBJ2-2; weak D call: TRBD2 (6 bases). Trimming removed 5 bases at V and 1 base at J, with 23 bases between. Germline CDR1 and CDR2: MDHEN and SYDVKM. The CDR3 totals 19 residues. This CDR3 reads CASSTIYLGGRMNTGELFF. The CDR3 DNA is TGTGCCAGCAGTACTATATACCTTGGGGGGAGGATGAACACCGGGGAGCTGTTTTTT. Combining the CDR3 with reference TRBV28 and TRBJ2-2 gives the whole variable domain DVKVTQSSRYLVKRTGEKVFLECVQDMDHENMFWYRQDPGLGLRLIYFSYDVKMKEKGDIPEGYSVSREKKERFSLILESASTNQTSMYLCASSTIYLGGRMNTGELFFGEGSRLTVL.

V and J are TRBV4-2 and TRBJ2-1; 9 bases line up with TRBD2. The CDR3 totals 14 residues. Germline V CDR1 and CDR2: LGHNA, YNFKEQ. The ends lost 4 bases at V and 7 bases at J; junction bases unmatched: 5. The CDR3 loop is CASSPRTSENEQFF. In nucleotides, the CDR3 is TGTGCCAGCAGCCCGCGGACTAGCGAAAATGAGCAGTTCTTC.

This chain connects TRBV28 to TRBJ1-2; 7 positions agree with TRBD1. Germline V lookup: CDR1 MDHEN, CDR2 SYDVKM. The CDR3 extends over 14 amino acids. V was clipped by 3 bases and J by 3 bases; unmatched bases: 4. Here the CDR3 DNA reads TGTGCCAGCAGTTTCGACAGGGTAGACTATGGCTACACCTTC. Translating gives CASSFDRVDYGYTF.

There are a few counts of this clone. The chain has TRBV5-5 and TRBJ2-7; D is undetermined. CDR1 is SGHKS and CDR2 is YYEKEE in the germline V gene (reference sequence). With 2 bases removed from V and 1 base from J, the gap between germline ends came to 16 bases. The CDR3 runs 16 residues. The CDR3 nucleotides read TGTGCCAGCAGCTTCACGCGAGCCACAGTGTCCTACGAGCAGTACTTC. It translates to CASSFTRATVSYEQYF.

This sequence joins TRBV18 and TRBJ1-6; no clear D gene. Trimming shortened V by 2 bases and J by 5 bases, and 16 bases separated the two germline ends. The CDR3 consists of 17 residues. Germline V gene sequence: CDR1 KGHSH, CDR2 LQKENI. Written as DNA, the CDR3 is TGTGCCAGCTCACCATACTCCCAAGAATCTAATAATTCACCCCTCCACTTT. Encoded protein: CASSPYSQESNNSPLHF. Complete variable domain (other parts from reference TRBV18 and TRBJ1-6): NAGVMQNPRHLVRRRGQEARLRCSPMKGHSHVYWYRQLPEEGLKFMVYLQKENIIDESGMPKERFSAEFPKEGPSILRIQQVVRGDSAAYFCASSPYSQESNNSPLHFGNGTRLTVT.

This chain joins TRBV9 and TRBJ2-6; D is unresolved. The V end lost 1 base, the J end lost 0 bases, and 5 bases lay between the germline ends. The CDR3 is 15 amino acids. Germline CDR1 reads SGDLS; CDR2 reads YYNGEE. CDR3 bases: TGTGCCAGCAGCGTACGTTTCTCTGGGGCCAACGTCCTGACTTTC. This encodes CASSVRFSGANVLTF. Full variable domain (rest looked up from reference TRBV9 and TRBJ2-6): DSGVTQTPKHLITATGQRVTLRCSPRSGDLSVYWYQQSLDQGLQFLIQYYNGEERAKGNILERFSAQQFPDLHSELNLSSLELGDSALYFCASSVRFSGANVLTFGAGSRLTVL.

Only a few counts were recorded for this clone. The chain recombines TRBV30 with TRBJ2-7; 7 bases map to TRBD1. CDR1 is GTSNPN, CDR2 SVGIG, per germline (reference sequence). V shed 0 bases, J shed 3 bases, and the junction held 2 bases outside the gene matches. This CDR3 comprises 13 residues. CDR3 DNA sequence: TGTGCCTGGAGTGTAGACAGGGACTACGAGCAGTACTTC. It yields the protein CAWSVDRDYEQYF.